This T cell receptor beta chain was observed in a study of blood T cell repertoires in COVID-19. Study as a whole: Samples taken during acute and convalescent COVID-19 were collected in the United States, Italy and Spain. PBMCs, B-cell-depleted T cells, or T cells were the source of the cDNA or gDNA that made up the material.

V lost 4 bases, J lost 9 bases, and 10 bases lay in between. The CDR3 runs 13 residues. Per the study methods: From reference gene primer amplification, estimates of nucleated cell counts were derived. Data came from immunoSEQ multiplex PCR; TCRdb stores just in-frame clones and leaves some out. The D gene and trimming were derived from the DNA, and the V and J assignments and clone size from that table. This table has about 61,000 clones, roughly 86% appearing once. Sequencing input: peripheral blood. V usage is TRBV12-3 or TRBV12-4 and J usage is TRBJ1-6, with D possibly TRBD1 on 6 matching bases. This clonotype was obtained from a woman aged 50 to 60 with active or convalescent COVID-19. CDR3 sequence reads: CASSSTGSSPLHF. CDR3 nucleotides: TGTGCCAGCAGTTCAACAGGGAGTTCACCCCTCCACTTT.